This T cell receptor (beta chain) was documented in a study of early T cells in non-severe SARS-CoV-2 infection. Across the whole study: Investigators sequenced bulk RNA drawn from unsorted whole blood, and chains remained unpaired.

Trimming took 1 base from V and 1 from J; bases not matched to a gene: 10. Germline lookup yields CDR1 SGHTA and CDR2 FQGNSA. This CDR3 is 18 amino acids long. Unique molecular identifier tags were affixed to discrete cDNA molecules. TCRdb re-analysed the 5' RACE reads in MiXCR, keeping a single row per CDR3 protein. Among 95,000 to 100,000 distinct CDR3 sequences listed, less than 15% were seen once. This clonotype showed up many times. Its cognate antigen is unknown. Whole-study findings and limits: The matching step, a VDJdb search, favored anti-spike CD8 responses and missed private and CD4 specificities.

The receptor comes from an adult who was a healthcare worker with PCR-confirmed SARS-CoV-2 infection or an uninfected control (not recorded which). The source material was whole blood. The chain joins TRBV7-2 to TRBJ2-3, with TRBD2 identical over 8 bases. Written as DNA, the CDR3 is TGTGCCAGCAGCTTAGTTTTCGTCGGGCGGGGGGGCACAGATACGCAGTATTTT. Its translation: CASSLVFVGRGGTDTQYF.